These 27 T cell receptor beta chains were sequenced from one sample in a study of beta chain features in type 1 diabetes. Reverse transcribing all isolated RNA meant expressed TCRB transcripts were sequenced. The table came from immunoSEQ multiplex PCR; TCRdb's copy has only in-frame clones and leaves some out. This sample has hundreds of thousands of clones, with approximately 14% found just once. The sample comprised central memory CD4+ T cells from blood. These receptors all stem from a man aged 30-40 years in good health.

The CDR3 here is CASSLDGSRNTEAFF. CDR3 bases: TGCGCCAGCAGCTTGGACGGGTCTCGGAACACTGAAGCTTTCTTT. The rearrangement joins TRBV5-1 to TRBJ1-1; unclear D gene. V was pared by 0 bases and J by 1 base, with 10 bases between. Germline CDR1 and CDR2: SGHRS and YFSETQ. The CDR3 runs 15 residues.

The chain couples TRBV7-9 to TRBJ1-1, with D unclear. Germline values: CDR1 SEHNR, CDR2 FQNEAQ (reference sequence). The CDR3 is made up of 14 amino acids. V shed 2 bases and J shed 4 bases, with 11 bases lying between them. CDR3 DNA sequence: TGTGCCAGCAGCTTAATGAAGTCGGTCACTGAAGCTTTCTTT. Its translation is CASSLMKSVTEAFF.

The genes are TRBV7-6 and TRBJ2-1, with a possible D match to TRBD1 (5 bases). The CDR3 has 12 amino acids. CDR1 and CDR2 (germline): SGHVS, FNYEAQ. Trimming stripped 7 bases from V and 1 base from J, with 5 bases between. The chain's CDR3 is CASTGSYNEQFF. Here the CDR3 DNA reads TGTGCCAGCACAGGGTCCTACAATGAGCAGTTCTTC.

The chain uses TRBV5-6 and TRBJ2-3; TRBD1 matches 8 bases. This CDR3 spans 17 amino acids. Germline V gene sequence: CDR1 SGHDT, CDR2 YYEEEE. V was pared by 3 bases and J by 5 bases, with 14 bases of the junction left unmatched. The CDR3 bases are TGTGCCAGCAGCTGGGGGCTTCCAGGGGGCGCGAGAGATACGCAGTATTTT. Its protein product is CASSWGLPGGARDTQYF.

This clone has just a few counts. Distinct nucleotide sequences in the sample also encode this CDR3. V and J are TRBV7-3 and TRBJ2-3; D is perhaps TRBD2 (6 bases). V lost 3 bases to trimming and J lost 5 bases, with 9 bases between them. Germline assignment: CDR1 SGHTA and CDR2 FQGTGA. This CDR3 spans 13 amino acids. The CDR3 loop is CASSLTRVDTQYF. The CDR3 DNA reads as TGTGCCAGCAGCTTGACTAGGGTAGATACGCAGTATTTT.

This clone was recorded at least ten times. The chain couples TRBV14 to TRBJ1-1; D unresolved. This CDR3 has 12 amino acids. The ends were cut back, 1 base at V and 5 bases at J, with 5 bases in the middle. Germline V gene lookup returns CDR1 SGHDN and CDR2 FVKESK. Written as DNA, the CDR3 is TGTGCCAGCAGCCAAGTCAGTACTGAAGCTTTCTTT. Protein sequence: CASSQVSTEAFF. Using reference TRBV14 and TRBJ1-1 for the parts outside the CDR3, the full variable domain is EAGVTQFPSHSVIEKGQTVTLRCDPISGHDNLYWYRRVMGKEIKFLLHFVKESKQDESGMPNNRFLAERTGGTYSTLKVQPAELEDSGVYFCASSQVSTEAFFGQGTRLTVV.

The chain uses TRBV6-1 and TRBJ2-3; 10 positions agree with TRBD2. The CDR3 runs to 18 residues. Per germline, CDR1 MNHNS and CDR2 SASEGT. The junction had 8 bases not matched to a gene; V was cut back by 0 bases and J by 2 bases. CDR3 nucleotides: TGTGCCAGCAGTGAAGCATTTAGGACTAGCGGTTCCACAGATACGCAGTATTTT. Translation: CASSEAFRTSGSTDTQYF.

This clone was counted only a few times. This chain uses TRBV4-2 with TRBJ2-5; D gene unclear. The germline gives CDR1 LGHNA, CDR2 YNFKEQ. The V end was cut by 0 bases, the J end by 5 bases, with 22 bases between. The CDR3 runs to 18 residues. CDR3 nucleotides: TGTGCCAGCAGCCAAGATCTAGACTCGCCGACCATCCAGGAGACCCAGTACTTC. Translating gives CASSQDLDSPTIQETQYF.

On this clone itself: The same CDR3 arises from other DNA sequences in this sample as well. V gene TRBV6-5 combines with J gene TRBJ1-2; 8 bases align to TRBD1. The CDR3 is 15 residues long. After removal of 0 bases from V and 2 bases from J, the junction contained 2 bases not matched to a gene. Germline V gene sequence: CDR1 MNHEY, CDR2 SVGAGI. The CDR3 loop reads CASSYSGTGNYGYTF. The CDR3, as DNA: TGTGCCAGCAGTTACTCAGGGACAGGCAACTATGGCTACACCTTC.

There are a few counts of this clone. This rearrangement joins TRBV6-5 to TRBJ2-7; D assignment may be TRBD1 or TRBD2 (6 bases each). Germline CDR1 MNHEY, CDR2 SVGAGI. This CDR3 region has 12 residues. V shed 5 bases and J shed 5 bases, with 10 bases lying between them. CDR3 residues: CASSVGGHEQYV. The CDR3 DNA is TGTGCCAGCAGTGTGGGGGGCCACGAGCAGTACGTC.

The chain links TRBV19 to TRBJ1-2; 7 nucleotides match TRBD1. Germline CDR1 reads LNHDA; CDR2 reads SQIVND (reference sequence). CDR3 length equals 17 residues. The V and J ends lost 5 bases and 3 bases, in that order; junction bases with no gene match: 15. In DNA, the CDR3 is TGTGCCAGTAGTCGAGGCGTAAGACAGGGTCGCTACTATGGCTACACCTTC. Translating it yields CASSRGVRQGRYYGYTF.

This clone was seen a few times. The rearrangement links TRBV5-1 to TRBJ1-5, with 7 bases aligning to TRBD1. Germline lookup yields CDR1 SGHRS and CDR2 YFSETQ. The CDR3 totals 13 residues. V was clipped by 4 bases and J by 5 bases; unmatched bases: 3. CDR3 region: CASSPGTDQPQHF. DNA of the CDR3: TGCGCCAGCAGCCCGGGGACAGATCAGCCCCAGCATTTT.

This clone was counted many times. The V gene is TRBV18, the J gene TRBJ2-5; D is unresolved. The CDR3 covers 12 residues. Trimming removed 2 bases from V and 4 bases from J, with 5 bases in between. Germline V gene data show CDR1 as KGHSH and CDR2 as LQKENI. CDR3 sequence: CASSPERETQYF. The CDR3 bases are TGTGCCAGCTCACCAGAAAGAGAGACCCAGTACTTC.

A few counts support this clone. CDR3: CASSLAGRDEQFF. The CDR3 nucleotides read TGTGCCAGCAGCCTAGCGGGAAGGGATGAGCAGTTCTTC. The V gene is TRBV6-5, the J gene TRBJ2-1; TRBD2 aligns across 9 bases. The germline CDR1 and CDR2 sequences are MNHEY and SVGAGI. The CDR3 consists of 13 residues. V was clipped by 6 bases and J by 8 bases; unmatched bases: 5.

The V and J genes are TRBV5-8 and TRBJ2-5; tentative D call: TRBD1 (5 bases). The germline CDR1 and CDR2 sequences are SGHTS and YDEGEE. Deletions cut 4 bases from V and 5 bases from J, with 12 bases between. The CDR3 has 13 residues. The CDR3 coding sequence is TGTGCCAGCAGCCCTTCAGGGTTGGAGACCCAGTACTTC. Amino acids: CASSPSGLETQYF.

In its sample, this clone was seen a few times. The chain recombines TRBV20-1 with TRBJ1-2; D unclear. The V end lost 6 bases, the J end lost 2 bases, and 7 bases lay between the germline ends. Per the germline V gene, CDR1 is DFQATT and CDR2 is SNEGSKA (reference sequence). The CDR3 consists of 11 residues. The CDR3 bases are TGCAGTGCCCCAGGAAACTATGGCTACACCTTC. This translates into CSAPGNYGYTF.

The V call is TRBV19, the J call TRBJ1-2; possible D gene TRBD1, 5 bases. CDR1 and CDR2 from the germline V gene are LNHDA and SQIVND (reference sequence). CDR3 length: 14 residues. Trimming left V 8 bases short and J 8 bases short, with 21 bases between. The CDR3 is CASLGPTVVPGYTF. The CDR3 DNA reads as TGTGCCAGTCTGGGACCCACAGTCGTGCCCGGCTACACCTTC. Using reference TRBV19 and TRBJ1-2 for the parts outside the CDR3, the full variable domain is DGGITQSPKYLFRKEGQNVTLSCEQNLNHDAMYWYRQDPGQGLRLIYYSQIVNDFQKGDIAEGYSVSREKKESFPLTVTSAQKNPTAFYLCASLGPTVVPGYTFGSGTRLTVV.

This clone has only a few counts. This CDR3 reads CASRDRGGNTEAFF. For the CDR3, the DNA is TGTGCCAGCAGGGACAGGGGAGGGAACACTGAAGCTTTCTTT. The chain is built from TRBV6-6 and TRBJ1-1; 9 nucleotides line up with TRBD1. From germline, CDR1 is MNHNY and CDR2 SVGAGI (reference sequence). With V trimmed by 6 bases and J by 1 base, 3 bases remained unmatched. The CDR3 runs 14 residues.

This chain uses TRBV10-1 with TRBJ1-4; D not resolved. CDR3 size: 13 residues. Deletions cut 0 bases from V and 10 bases from J, with 9 bases between. Germline V CDR1 and CDR2: WNHNN, SYGVQD (reference sequence). The CDR3 is CASSESTRGKLFF. Written as DNA, the CDR3 is TGCGCCAGCAGTGAGTCGACTCGTGGAAAACTGTTTTTT.

This clone has a handful of counts. J is TRBJ2-7 and V is TRBV6-6; maybe TRBD1 (5 bases). The CDR3 has 14 residues. The V end was cut by 5 bases, the J end by 2 bases, with 13 bases between. Germline V gene sequence: CDR1 MNHNY, CDR2 SVGAGI (reference sequence). The CDR3 DNA reads as TGTGCCAGCAGTGTCCGCCAGGGAACCTACGAGCAGTACTTC. It codes for CASSVRQGTYEQYF.

In this sample, this clone turned up a few times. V gene TRBV28 combines with J gene TRBJ1-1; D is undetermined. Germline V gives CDR1 MDHEN, CDR2 SYDVKM. V shed 11 bases and J shed 4 bases, with 14 bases lying between them. The CDR3 sequence is 12 residues long. CDR3 in amino acids: CASTELGTEAFF. In DNA, the CDR3 is TGTGCCTCTACCGAGTTGGGCACTGAAGCTTTCTTT.

In its sample, this clone was seen a few times. J is TRBJ1-1 and V is TRBV7-9, with D hard to call. The CDR3 length is 13 residues. V was cut by 6 bases and J by 0 bases, with 8 bases left in between. The V gene's germline CDR1 is SEHNR and CDR2 FQNEAQ (reference sequence). CDR3 bases: TGTGCCAGCAGATCACAAGTGAACACTGAAGCTTTCTTT. As protein: CASRSQVNTEAFF.

This clone occurred a few times. One junction end does not reproduce the germline sequence, and a read error may be involved. The V and J genes are TRBV5-4 and TRBJ2-3, with 10 bases fitting TRBD2. This CDR3 is 16 amino acids long. The germline CDR1 and CDR2 sequences are SGHNT and YYREEE (reference sequence). CDR3 nucleotide sequence: TGCGCCAGCAGCCAAGATGGGACTAGCGGCACAGATACGCAGTATTTT. Its protein is CASSQDGTSGTDTQYF.

The chain links TRBV30 to TRBJ2-3; no firm D call. The CDR3 is made up of 14 amino acids. Trimming stripped 0 bases from V and 3 bases from J, with 10 bases between. Germline CDR1 GTSNPN, CDR2 SVGIG (reference sequence). DNA of the CDR3: TGTGCCTGGAGTGTGGCGGTCTTAACAGATACGCAGTATTTT. Translating it yields CAWSVAVLTDTQYF. The whole variable domain, filled in from reference TRBV30 and TRBJ2-3, reads SQTIHQWPATLVQPVGSPLSLECTVEGTSNPNLYWYRQAAGRGLQLLFYSVGIGQISSEVPQNLSASRPQDRQFILSSKKLLLSDSGFYLCAWSVAVLTDTQYFGPGTRLTVL.

This clone has just a few counts. The same CDR3 also results from other DNA sequences found in this sample. The chain carries TRBV18 and TRBJ1-2, with TRBD1 matching over 7 bases. This CDR3 has 13 residues. Germline CDR1 reads KGHSH; CDR2 reads LQKENI. J was trimmed by 3 bases and V by 3 bases; bases with no gene match: 1. CDR3 loop: CASSPGQDYGYTF. The CDR3 DNA follows: TGTGCCAGCTCACCCGGACAGGACTATGGCTACACCTTC.

The chain links TRBV10-3 to TRBJ1-5, with 7 bases identical to TRBD1. V lost 6 bases, J lost 5 bases, and 1 base stayed unmatched. Germline loops: CDR1 ENHRY, CDR2 SYGVKD. The CDR3 runs 12 residues. The CDR3 reads CAIRGTDQPQHF. CDR3 sequence (DNA): TGTGCCATCAGAGGGACAGATCAGCCCCAGCATTTT.

The rearrangement joins TRBV6-1 to TRBJ1-5; no clear D. The CDR3 runs to 13 residues. Germline assignment: CDR1 MNHNS and CDR2 SASEGT. With 5 bases removed from V and 4 bases from J, the gap between germline ends came to 9 bases. This chain's CDR3 is CASSYGGNQPQHF. Written as DNA, the CDR3 is TGTGCCAGCAGTTATGGTGGAAATCAGCCCCAGCATTTT.